This T cell receptor beta chain came from a study of blood T cells in healthy people across ages. The germline CDR1 and CDR2 sequences are SGHTA and FQGNSA. V was cut by 5 bases and J by 1 base, with 13 bases left in between. This CDR3 is built from 15 residues. Through a sample-barcoded 5' primer and a J-beta primer mix, a second PCR was run for roughly 6 to 11 cycles. Tagging of each cDNA molecule was performed by a template-switch adaptor with 12 random nucleotides. All samples gave at least 3 million CDR3-containing paired-end reads. A single record per CDR3 protein comes from TCRdb applying MiXCR to the 5' RACE reads. The sample records hundreds of thousands of distinct CDR3 sequences, over 40% being singletons. Study-level results: Diversity of TCR beta per million T cells declined in a roughly linear way with age.

Details on this clonotype: Its target is unknown.

The donors, healthy Caucasians from Russia, were aged roughly 6 to 90. V and J are TRBV7-2 and TRBJ2-3; D gene unclear. The sample taken for sequencing was blood. This receptor was taken from a man older than 75 in good health. CDR3 DNA sequence: TGTGCCAGCAGCACGCACCCGGGCGGCACAGATACGCAGTATTTT. Amino acid sequence: CASSTHPGGTDTQYF.